The 16 T cell receptor beta chains below come from one sample, sequenced in a study of blood T cell repertoires in COVID-19. Method: immunoSEQ multiplex PCR; TCRdb's copy keeps in-frame clones and lacks some. The table has almost 200,000 clones, about 86% seen once. The specimen was peripheral blood. The receptors derive from a woman in her 70s with acute or convalescent COVID-19.

The chain employs TRBV13 and TRBJ2-4; 11 bases match TRBD1. The V and J ends lost 5 bases and 6 bases, in that order; junction bases with no gene match: 9. CDR1 is PRHDT and CDR2 is FYEKMQ in the germline V gene (reference sequence). This CDR3 contains 16 residues. CDR3: CASSQTPGTGGNIQYF. The CDR3 coding sequence is TGTGCCAGCAGCCAAACCCCCGGGACAGGGGGAAACATTCAGTACTTC.

The chain is built from TRBV11-2 and TRBJ2-7; no definite D call. Germline V gives CDR1 SGHAT, CDR2 FQNNGV. V was shortened by 6 bases and J by 3 bases, with 9 bases between the two germline ends. The CDR3 covers 12 residues. This CDR3 is CASRERYYEQYF. As DNA, the CDR3 is TGTGCCAGCAGGGAGAGATACTACGAGCAGTACTTC.

The genes are TRBV5-1 and TRBJ2-7; tentatively, D is TRBD2 (6 bases). Germline V gene sequence: CDR1 SGHRS, CDR2 YFSETQ. The CDR3 is 12 residues long. The ends were cut back, 6 bases at V and 3 bases at J, with 10 bases in the middle. Here the CDR3 DNA reads TGCGCCAGCAAGGAGGGAAACTACGAGCAGTACTTC. Its protein is CASKEGNYEQYF.

J is TRBJ2-2 and V is TRBV21-1; TRBD2 was called by the table and not checked on the DNA. TRBV21-1 is designated a pseudogene. There are 15 residues in the CDR3. Here the CDR3 reads CASSKWRPNTGELFF. Here the CDR3 DNA reads TGTGCCAGCAGCAAATGGAGACCTAACACCGGGGAGCTGTTTTTT.

The J gene is TRBJ1-1, the V gene TRBV27, with D tentatively TRBD1 (5 bases). Trimming removed 6 bases at V and 1 base at J, with 12 bases between. This CDR3 has 14 amino acids. Looked up from germline, CDR1 is MNHEY and CDR2 is SMNVEV (reference sequence). DNA for the CDR3: TGTGCCAGCAGAGAGCAGGGTACGAACACTGAAGCTTTCTTT. Encoded protein: CASREQGTNTEAFF.

This chain joins TRBV7-9 and TRBJ1-4, with D unclear. Looked up from germline, CDR1 is SEHNR and CDR2 is FQNEAQ (reference sequence). The CDR3 length is 15 residues. V lost 5 bases and J lost 3, with 13 bases in between. The DNA of the CDR3 is TGTGCCAGCAGCCCCGACGGAGATTCTAATGAAAAACTGTTTTTT. Translating gives CASSPDGDSNEKLFF.

This chain joins TRBV14 and TRBJ2-2, with TRBD2 matching over 7 bases. The CDR3 loop spans 14 amino acids. J gave up 6 bases and V 3 bases, and 4 bases lay outside the gene matches. Looked up from germline, CDR1 is SGHDN and CDR2 is FVKESK. This CDR3 reads CASSHGTIPGELFF. The CDR3 DNA sequence: TGTGCCAGCAGCCATGGGACTATCCCCGGGGAGCTGTTTTTT. The full variable domain, rest sourced from reference TRBV14 and TRBJ2-2, is EAGVTQFPSHSVIEKGQTVTLRCDPISGHDNLYWYRRVMGKEIKFLLHFVKESKQDESGMPNNRFLAERTGGTYSTLKVQPAELEDSGVYFCASSHGTIPGELFFGEGSRLTVL.

This clone turned up a few times. The genes are TRBV10-2 and TRBJ2-7, with TRBD1 matching over 8 bases. This CDR3 has 15 residues. Germline CDR1 WSHSY, CDR2 SAAADI. The V and J ends lost 2 bases and 1 base, in that order; junction bases with no gene match: 4. The CDR3 region has the DNA TGCGCCAGCAGTGAGAGGACAGGGATATCCTACGAGCAGTACTTC. Encoded protein: CASSERTGISYEQYF.

This clone was recorded only once. The CDR3 coding sequence is TGTGCCAGCAGCCCTTCCGCCGGGACTAACACCGGGGAGCTGTTTTTT. This sequence encodes CASSPSAGTNTGELFF. The chain links TRBV9 to TRBJ2-2, with TRBD2 as a possible D gene (6 bases). V was shortened by 4 bases and J by 2 bases, with 15 bases between the two germline ends. The germline V gene encodes CDR1 SGDLS and CDR2 YYNGEE. This CDR3 spans 16 amino acids.

On this clone: One base away lies a much larger clone, so this may be a sequencing read error. This chain links TRBV25-1 with TRBJ2-7; 9 nucleotides line up with TRBD1. Germline CDR1 MGHDK, CDR2 SYGVNS. The CDR3 sequence is 13 residues long. The trim removed 6 bases at V and 1 base at J, leaving 1 base unmatched. The CDR3 sequence: CASRGTGSYEQYF. The CDR3 bases are TGTGCCAGCAGGGGGACAGGGTCCTACGAGCAGTACTTC.

This chain uses TRBV18 with TRBJ2-5, with D unclear. The germline CDR1 and CDR2 sequences are KGHSH and LQKENI. Trimming left V 0 bases short and J 5 bases short, with 10 bases between. This CDR3 has 14 residues. The CDR3 here is CASSPPYLGETQYF. The CDR3 DNA reads TGTGCCAGCTCACCACCGTACCTCGGGGAGACCCAGTACTTC. Using reference TRBV18 and TRBJ2-5 for the parts outside the CDR3, the full variable domain is NAGVMQNPRHLVRRRGQEARLRCSPMKGHSHVYWYRQLPEEGLKFMVYLQKENIIDESGMPKERFSAEFPKEGPSILRIQQVVRGDSAAYFCASSPPYLGETQYFGPGTRLLVL.

In regard to this clone: This sample also contains other DNA sequences that code for the same CDR3. This chain uses TRBV12-3 or TRBV12-4 with TRBJ1-2; no firm D call. The CDR3 is 11 amino acids. V lost 6 bases and J lost 5, with 7 bases in between. The chain's CDR3 is CASSSSYGYTF. The CDR3 DNA reads TGTGCCAGCAGCTCCTCGTATGGCTACACCTTC.

The V gene is TRBV5-6, the J gene TRBJ1-2; 7 bases line up with TRBD1. Germline values: CDR1 SGHDT, CDR2 YYEEEE. The CDR3 spans 15 residues. Unmatched junction bases numbered 13, after V lost 3 bases and J lost 8 bases. The CDR3, as DNA: TGTGCCAGCAGCTCCCTCCCACAGGGGAAGTACGGCTACACCTTC. Translated, it gives CASSSLPQGKYGYTF.

This clone was detected only once. V and J are TRBV5-1 and TRBJ2-7, with 15 bases identical to TRBD2. CDR3 length equals 15 residues. V shed 4 bases, J shed 3 bases, and the junction held 2 bases outside the gene matches. CDR1 and CDR2 (germline): SGHRS, YFSETQ. The CDR3 bases are TGCGCCAGCAGCAAGGGACTAGCGGGGGGCTACGAGCAGTACTTC. This gives the protein CASSKGLAGGYEQYF.

The chain joins TRBV11-2 to TRBJ2-1; TRBD2 aligns across 7 bases. Trimming at V came to 0 bases and at J to 4 bases, leaving 6 bases not matched to a gene. CDR3 size: 16 residues. Germline CDR1 reads SGHAT; CDR2 reads FQNNGV. In DNA form, the CDR3 reads TGTGCCAGCAGCTTAGAAGTGGGCGGGGGATACAATGAGCAGTTCTTC. Encoded protein: CASSLEVGGGYNEQFF.

CDR3 DNA: TGTGCCAGCAGTTTGGGCCCAGGGGGCACTGAAGCTTTCTTT. This translates into CASSLGPGGTEAFF. V usage is TRBV28 and J usage is TRBJ1-1, with 7 bases identical to TRBD1. In germline, CDR1 is MDHEN, CDR2 SYDVKM. Trimming cost V 3 bases and J 4 bases; bases outside gene matches: 5. The CDR3 is 14 amino acids.